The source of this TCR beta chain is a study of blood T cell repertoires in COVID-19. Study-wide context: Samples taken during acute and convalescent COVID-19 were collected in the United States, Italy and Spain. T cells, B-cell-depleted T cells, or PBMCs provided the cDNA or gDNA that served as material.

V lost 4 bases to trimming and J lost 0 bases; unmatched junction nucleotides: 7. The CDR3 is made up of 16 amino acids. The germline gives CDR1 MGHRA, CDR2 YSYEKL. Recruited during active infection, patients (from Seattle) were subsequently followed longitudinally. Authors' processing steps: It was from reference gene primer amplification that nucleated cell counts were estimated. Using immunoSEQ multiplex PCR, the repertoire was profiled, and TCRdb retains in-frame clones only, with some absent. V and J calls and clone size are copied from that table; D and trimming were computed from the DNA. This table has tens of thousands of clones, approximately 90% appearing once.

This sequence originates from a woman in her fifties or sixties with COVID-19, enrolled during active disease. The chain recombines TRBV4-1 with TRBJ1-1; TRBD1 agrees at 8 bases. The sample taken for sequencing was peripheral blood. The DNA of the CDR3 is TGCGCCAGCAGCCTTGACAGGGGAAAGGTGAACACTGAAGCTTTCTTT. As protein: CASSLDRGKVNTEAFF.